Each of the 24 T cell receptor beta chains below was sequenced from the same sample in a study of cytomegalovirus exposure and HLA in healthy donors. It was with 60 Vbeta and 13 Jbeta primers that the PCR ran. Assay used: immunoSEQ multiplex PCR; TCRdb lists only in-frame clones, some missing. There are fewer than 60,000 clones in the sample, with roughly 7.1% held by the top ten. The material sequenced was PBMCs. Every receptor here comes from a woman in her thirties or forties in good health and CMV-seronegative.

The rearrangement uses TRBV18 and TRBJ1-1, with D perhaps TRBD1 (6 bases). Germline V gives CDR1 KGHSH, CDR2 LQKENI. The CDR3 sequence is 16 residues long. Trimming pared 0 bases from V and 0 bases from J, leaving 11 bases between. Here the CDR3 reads CASSPPGDRLNTEAFF. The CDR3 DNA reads TGTGCCAGCTCACCACCGGGCGACAGGTTGAACACTGAAGCTTTCTTT. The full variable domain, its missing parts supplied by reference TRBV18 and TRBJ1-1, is NAGVMQNPRHLVRRRGQEARLRCSPMKGHSHVYWYRQLPEEGLKFMVYLQKENIIDESGMPKERFSAEFPKEGPSILRIQQVVRGDSAAYFCASSPPGDRLNTEAFFGQGTRLTVV.

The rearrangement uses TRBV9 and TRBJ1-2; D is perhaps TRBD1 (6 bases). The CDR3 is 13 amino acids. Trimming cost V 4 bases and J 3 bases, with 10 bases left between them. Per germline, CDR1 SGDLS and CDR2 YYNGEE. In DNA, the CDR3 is TGTGCCAGCAGCATGCCAGGGGACTATGGCTACACCTTC. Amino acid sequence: CASSMPGDYGYTF.

CDR3 coding DNA: TGCGCCAGCAGCCCGGGACAGGGGGGGGAGAACACTGAAGCTTTCTTT. Its translation is CASSPGQGGENTEAFF. The V and J genes are TRBV5-1 and TRBJ1-1; TRBD1 aligns across 11 bases. In germline, CDR1 is SGHRS, CDR2 YFSETQ. This CDR3 has 16 amino acids. V shed 4 bases and J 1 base; nucleotides not matched to a gene: 6.

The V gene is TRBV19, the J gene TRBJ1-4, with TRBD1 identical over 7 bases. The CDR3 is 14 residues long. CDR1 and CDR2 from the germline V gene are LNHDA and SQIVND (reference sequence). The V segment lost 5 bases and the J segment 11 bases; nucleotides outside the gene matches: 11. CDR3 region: CASSSDRARPKLFF. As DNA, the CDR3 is TGTGCCAGTAGTTCCGACAGGGCCCGCCCGAAACTGTTTTTT. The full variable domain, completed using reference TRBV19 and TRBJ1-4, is DGGITQSPKYLFRKEGQNVTLSCEQNLNHDAMYWYRQDPGQGLRLIYYSQIVNDFQKGDIAEGYSVSREKKESFPLTVTSAQKNPTAFYLCASSSDRARPKLFFGSGTQLSVL.

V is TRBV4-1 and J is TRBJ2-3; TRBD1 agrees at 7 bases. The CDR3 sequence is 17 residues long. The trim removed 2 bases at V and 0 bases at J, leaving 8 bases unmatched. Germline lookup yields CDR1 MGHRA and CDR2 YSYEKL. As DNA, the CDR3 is TGCGCCAGCAGCCAAAACAGGGACAGCCAGAGCACAGATACGCAGTATTTT. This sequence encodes CASSQNRDSQSTDTQYF.

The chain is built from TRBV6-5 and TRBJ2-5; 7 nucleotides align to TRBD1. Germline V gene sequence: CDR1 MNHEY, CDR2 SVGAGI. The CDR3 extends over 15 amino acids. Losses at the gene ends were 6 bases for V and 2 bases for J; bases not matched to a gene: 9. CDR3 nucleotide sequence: TGTGCCAGCAGCCGAGCCGGGACAGCACAAGAGACCCAGTACTTC. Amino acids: CASSRAGTAQETQYF.

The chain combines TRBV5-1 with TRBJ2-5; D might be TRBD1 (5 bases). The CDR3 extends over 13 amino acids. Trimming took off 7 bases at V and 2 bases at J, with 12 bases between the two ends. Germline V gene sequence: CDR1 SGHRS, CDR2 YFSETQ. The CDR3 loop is CASRKTDQETQYF. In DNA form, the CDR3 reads TGCGCCAGCCGGAAGACAGATCAAGAGACCCAGTACTTC.

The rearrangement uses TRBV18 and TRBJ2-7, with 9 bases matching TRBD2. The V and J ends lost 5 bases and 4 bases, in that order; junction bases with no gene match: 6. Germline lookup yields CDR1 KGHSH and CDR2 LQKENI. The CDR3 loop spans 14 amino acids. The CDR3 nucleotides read TGTGCCAGCTCAGGTAGCGGGAGTTGGTACGAGCAGTACTTC. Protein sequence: CASSGSGSWYEQYF.

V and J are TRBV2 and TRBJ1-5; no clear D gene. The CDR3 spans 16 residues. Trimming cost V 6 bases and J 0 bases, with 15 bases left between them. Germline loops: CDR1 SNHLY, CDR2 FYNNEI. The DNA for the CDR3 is TGTGCCAGCAGGTCAGGAACGGCTAATAGCAATCAGCCCCAGCATTTT. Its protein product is CASRSGTANSNQPQHF.

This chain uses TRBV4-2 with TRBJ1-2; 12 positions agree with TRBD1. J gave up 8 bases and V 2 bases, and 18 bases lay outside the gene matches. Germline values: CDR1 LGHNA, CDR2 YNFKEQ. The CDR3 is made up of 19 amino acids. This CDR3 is CASSQSRRGRDRGLEGYTF. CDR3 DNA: TGTGCCAGCAGCCAAAGTCGGCGGGGCCGGGACAGGGGGCTAGAGGGCTACACCTTC.

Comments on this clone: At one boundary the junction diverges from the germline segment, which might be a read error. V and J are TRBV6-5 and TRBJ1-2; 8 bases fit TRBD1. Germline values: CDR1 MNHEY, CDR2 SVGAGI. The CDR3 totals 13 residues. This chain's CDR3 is CASTYRGNYGYTF. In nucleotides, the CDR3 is TGTGCCAGCACTTACAGGGGGAACTATGGCTACACCTTC.

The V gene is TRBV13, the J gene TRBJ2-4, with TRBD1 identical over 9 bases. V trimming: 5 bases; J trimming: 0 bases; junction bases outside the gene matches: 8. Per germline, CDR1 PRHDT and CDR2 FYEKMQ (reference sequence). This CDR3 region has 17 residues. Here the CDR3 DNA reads TGTGCCAGCAGCAGCAACAGGGGGCGGCTAGCCAAAAACATTCAGTACTTC. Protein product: CASSSNRGRLAKNIQYF.

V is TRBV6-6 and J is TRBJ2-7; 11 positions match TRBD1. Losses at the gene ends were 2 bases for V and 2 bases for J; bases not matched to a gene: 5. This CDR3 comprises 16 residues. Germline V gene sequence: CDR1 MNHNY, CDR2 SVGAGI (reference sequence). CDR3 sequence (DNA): TGTGCCAGCAGTTACCTCCGGGACAGGGGGGCCTACGAGCAGTACTTC. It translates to CASSYLRDRGAYEQYF.

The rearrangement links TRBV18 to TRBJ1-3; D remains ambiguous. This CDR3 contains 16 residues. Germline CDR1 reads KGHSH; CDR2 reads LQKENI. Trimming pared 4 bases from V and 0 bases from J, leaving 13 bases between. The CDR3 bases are TGTGCCAGCTCACGAGGAGTTCCCGACTCTGGAAACACCATATATTTT. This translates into CASSRGVPDSGNTIYF.

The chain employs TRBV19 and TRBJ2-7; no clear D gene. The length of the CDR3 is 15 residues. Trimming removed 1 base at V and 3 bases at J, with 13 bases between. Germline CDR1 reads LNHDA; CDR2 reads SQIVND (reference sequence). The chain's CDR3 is CASSIVDSNLYEQYF. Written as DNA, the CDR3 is TGTGCCAGTAGTATAGTGGATAGCAACCTCTACGAGCAGTACTTC.

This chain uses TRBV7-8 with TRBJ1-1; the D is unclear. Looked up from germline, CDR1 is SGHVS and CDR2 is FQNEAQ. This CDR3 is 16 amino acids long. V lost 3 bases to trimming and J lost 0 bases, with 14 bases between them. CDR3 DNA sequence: TGTGCCAGCAGCTTGTCAGGCAGTTTAATGAACACTGAAGCTTTCTTT. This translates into CASSLSGSLMNTEAFF.

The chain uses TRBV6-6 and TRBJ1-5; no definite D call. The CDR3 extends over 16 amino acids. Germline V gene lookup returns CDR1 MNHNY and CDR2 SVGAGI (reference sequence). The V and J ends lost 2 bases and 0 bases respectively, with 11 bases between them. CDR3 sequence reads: CASSYPPGISNQPQHF. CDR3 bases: TGTGCCAGCAGTTACCCCCCGGGGATTAGCAATCAGCCCCAGCATTTT.

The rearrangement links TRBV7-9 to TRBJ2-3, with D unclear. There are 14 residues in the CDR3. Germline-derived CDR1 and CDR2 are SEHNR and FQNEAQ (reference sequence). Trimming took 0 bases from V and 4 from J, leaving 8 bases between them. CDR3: CASSLAAVPDTQYF. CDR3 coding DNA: TGTGCCAGCAGCTTAGCGGCAGTTCCAGATACGCAGTATTTT. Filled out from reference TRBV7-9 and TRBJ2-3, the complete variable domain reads DTGVSQNPRHKITKRGQNVTFRCDPISEHNRLYWYRQTLGQGPEFLTYFQNEAQLEKSRLLSDRFSAERPKGSFSTLEIQRTEQGDSAMYLCASSLAAVPDTQYFGPGTRLTVL.

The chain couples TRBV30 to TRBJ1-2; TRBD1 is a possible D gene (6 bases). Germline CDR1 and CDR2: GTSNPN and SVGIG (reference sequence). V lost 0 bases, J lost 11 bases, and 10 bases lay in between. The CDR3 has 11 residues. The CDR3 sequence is CAWSVTGAYTF. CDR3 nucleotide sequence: TGTGCCTGGAGTGTGACAGGCGCTTACACCTTC.

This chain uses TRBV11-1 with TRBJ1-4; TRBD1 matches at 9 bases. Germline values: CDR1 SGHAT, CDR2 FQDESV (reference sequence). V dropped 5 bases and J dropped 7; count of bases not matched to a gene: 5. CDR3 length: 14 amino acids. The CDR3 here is CASSTGTGFEKLFF. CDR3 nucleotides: TGTGCCAGCAGCACCGGGACAGGGTTTGAAAAACTGTTTTTT. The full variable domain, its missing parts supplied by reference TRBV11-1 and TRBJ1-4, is EAEVAQSPRYKITEKSQAVAFWCDPISGHATLYWYRQILGQGPELLVQFQDESVVDDSQLPKDRFSAERLKGVDSTLKIQPAELGDSAMYLCASSTGTGFEKLFFGSGTQLSVL.

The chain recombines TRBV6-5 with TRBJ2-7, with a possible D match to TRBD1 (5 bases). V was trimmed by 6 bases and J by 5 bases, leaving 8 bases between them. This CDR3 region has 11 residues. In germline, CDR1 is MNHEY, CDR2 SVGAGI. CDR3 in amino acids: CASSSGNEQYF. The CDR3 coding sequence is TGTGCCAGCAGCTCAGGGAACGAGCAGTACTTC.

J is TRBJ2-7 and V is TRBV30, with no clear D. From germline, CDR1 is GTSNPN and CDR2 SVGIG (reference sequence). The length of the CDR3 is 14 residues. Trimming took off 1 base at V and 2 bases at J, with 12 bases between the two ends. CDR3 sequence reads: CAWSGLLSAYEQYF. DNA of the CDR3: TGTGCCTGGAGTGGGTTGCTTTCGGCCTACGAGCAGTACTTC.

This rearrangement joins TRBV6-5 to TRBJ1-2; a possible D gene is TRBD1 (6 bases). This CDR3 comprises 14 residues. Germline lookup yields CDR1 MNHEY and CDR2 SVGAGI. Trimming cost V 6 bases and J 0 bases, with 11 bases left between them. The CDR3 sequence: CASRQTGSNYGYTF. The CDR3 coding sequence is TGTGCCAGCAGGCAGACAGGTTCTAACTATGGCTACACCTTC.

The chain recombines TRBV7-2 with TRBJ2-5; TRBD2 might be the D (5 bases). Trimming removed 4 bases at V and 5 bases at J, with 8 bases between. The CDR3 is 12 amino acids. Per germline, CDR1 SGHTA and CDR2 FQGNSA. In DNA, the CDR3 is TGTGCCAGCAGCTCTACGGGGGAGACCCAGTACTTC. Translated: CASSSTGETQYF.